The T cell receptor (beta chain) under discussion was sequenced for a study of T-cell memory formation after mild COVID-19 (dated by TCRdb to the early 2020s). Study-level background: Most TCR sequence clusters were specific to one of the two donors. T-cell clones expanding and contracting after mild COVID-19 in two donors were tracked by longitudinal TCRalpha and TCRbeta repertoire sequencing. Two young, previously healthy adult volunteers, one female and one male, were included in the cohort. Overall study results and their limits: SARS-CoV-2 specificity was not confirmed for the second-wave clones peaking on day 37. The study included only a couple of mild cases, and larger cohorts that include severe cases with pre-infection samples were judged to be necessary. The detection of some responding clones in pre-infection memory suggests that pre-existing cross-reactive memory T cells joined the SARS-CoV-2 response. Contracting CD4+ clones turned up mainly in the CM and EM memory subsets, whereas EMRA was where CD8+ clones were enriched. Clones that contracted from day 15 to 85 showed balanced CD4/CD8 phenotypes, whereas a second wave of clones that expanded from day 15 to 37 leaned towards CD4+.

PBMCs were isolated by Ficoll-Paque density gradient centrifugation. These reads were obtained on an Illumina NovaSeq 6000. TCRalpha and TCRbeta cDNA libraries were built by 5'RACE with constant-segment primers, adding sample barcodes and unique molecular identifiers. Trizol reagent was used to extract RNA from every sample. Library amplification was performed in two PCR steps, and a second sample barcode and Illumina TruSeq adapters were introduced in the second step. Sequencing of libraries was performed on an Illumina NovaSeq with 2 x 150 bp paired-end reads. Per the authors' processing: Reads were demultiplexed and collapsed into UMI-guided consensus sequences with migec v1.2.7. Using mixcr v2.1.11, UMI consensuses were aligned to TRA and TRB V and J templates and then assembled into clonotypes. A clonotype was counted as expanded or contracted only when both edgeR and NoisET called the clonotype significant, with the noise models trained on biological replicates. For edgeR calls, the thresholds were a false discovery rate-adjusted p below 0.01 and a log2 fold-change of 1. As an exploratory analysis of dynamics, max-normalized trajectories of the 1000 most abundant clonotypes were examined by PCA with hierarchical clustering. Each responding clone was given a CD4 or CD8 phenotype based on the CD4+ and CD8+ repertoires, which had been sequenced separately. In-frame beta chains were kept once TCRdb had trimmed the public reads at Q25 with fastp and called clones with MiXCR. Duplicate CDR3 protein sequences are folded into a single record with the most common DNA and genes. Here the V and J calls rest on TCRdb's processing, not on the authors' analysis. This sample comprises more than 25,000 distinct CDR3 sequences, less than 8% of them detected only once. Over 12% of the sample rests with the top ten.

From the cysteine up to the phenylalanine, the CDR3 has a length of 16 residues. Of the read, only the CDR3 DNA is kept; its 48 bases are in frame from base 1. CDR1 and CDR2 are read off the germline V gene as SGHRS and YFSETQ. V gives up 0 bases and J gives up 0 bases, and the segment between their germline ends measures 10 bases. The sample holds many counts of this clonotype. The antigen this receptor binds is unknown. Per-nucleotide qualities are absent, and no much larger clonotype sits a single base away. This clonotype was obtained from an adult woman who had mild COVID-19 (a few samples of this study predate the infection). The sample titles of this study are shuffled in the database, so cell type and time point are left out; the donor was told from shared clones. The sample was PBMCs or a T cell subset sorted from them (not recorded which). This receptor chain uses TRBV5-1 and TRBJ1-3; TRBD1 is a possible D gene, resting on 5 matching bases. The CDR3 reads as follows: CASSLEGPTSGNTIYF. At the DNA level, the sequence is TGCGCCAGCAGCTTGGAGGGACCGACCTCTGGAAACACCATATATTTT.